The 8 T cell receptor beta chains given below trace back to one sample, sequenced in a study of blood T cell repertoires in COVID-19. The method was immunoSEQ multiplex PCR; TCRdb's version includes in-frame clones alone and lacks a portion of them. The repertoire holds under 200,000 clones, with roughly 80% as singletons. The sequenced sample consisted of PBMCs or T cells enriched from blood (not recorded which). The receptors stem from a woman aged 40 to 50 with acute COVID-19.

The chain joins TRBV5-1 to TRBJ1-4; D might be TRBD1 (6 bases). With 2 bases removed from V and 4 bases from J, the gap between germline ends came to 12 bases. Looked up from germline, CDR1 is SGHRS and CDR2 is YFSETQ. The CDR3 spans 15 residues. CDR3 nucleotide sequence: TGCGCCAGCAGCTTAGACAGGAAATATAATGAAAAACTGTTTTTT. Protein sequence: CASSLDRKYNEKLFF.

The gene calls are TRBV6-5 and TRBJ2-3; D unclear. Germline loops: CDR1 MNHEY, CDR2 SVGAGI. Trimming removed 10 bases at V and 4 bases at J, with 12 bases between. This CDR3 region has 12 residues. CDR3 amino acids: CATRSGSDTQYF. The CDR3 DNA is TGTGCCACTAGGAGTGGCTCAGATACGCAGTATTTT.

The chain has TRBV27 and TRBJ1-5, with 7 bases that match TRBD1. The ends lost 8 bases at V and 3 bases at J; junction bases unmatched: 13. The germline V gene encodes CDR1 MNHEY and CDR2 SMNVEV (reference sequence). The CDR3 contains 16 residues. CDR3 amino acids: CASARQGGSNNQPQHF. Written as DNA, the CDR3 is TGTGCCAGCGCCCGACAGGGTGGGAGTAACAATCAGCCCCAGCATTTT.

The chain couples TRBV4-1 to TRBJ2-3; 7 positions match TRBD2. Germline CDR1 is MGHRA and CDR2 is YSYEKL. The CDR3 has 16 amino acids. Trimming removed 0 bases from V and 5 bases from J; junction bases left unmatched: 8. The CDR3 nucleotides read TGCGCCAGCAGCCAAGATTTTACACTAGCGAAAGATACGCAGTATTTT. Translated, it gives CASSQDFTLAKDTQYF.

The chain joins TRBV27 to TRBJ2-5; D is perhaps TRBD2 (6 bases). Trimming shortened V by 5 bases and J by 1 base, and 11 bases separated the two germline ends. Germline lookup yields CDR1 MNHEY and CDR2 SMNVEV (reference sequence). This CDR3 contains 14 residues. The CDR3 DNA follows: TGTGCCAGCAGTGACCGGGACTCCCAAGAGACCCAGTACTTC. Translating gives CASSDRDSQETQYF.

The V gene is TRBV5-1, the J gene TRBJ1-1; D unclear. This CDR3 region has 15 residues. CDR1 is SGHRS and CDR2 is YFSETQ in the germline V gene. The germline V and J ends were trimmed by 3 bases and 6 bases, with 18 bases remaining between them. The CDR3 spells CASSWTFDGESEAFF. Written as DNA, the CDR3 is TGCGCCAGCAGCTGGACCTTTGACGGGGAGTCTGAAGCTTTCTTT.

This sequence joins TRBV5-5 and TRBJ2-5; 13 positions match TRBD2. Germline V CDR1 and CDR2: SGHKS, YYEKEE (reference sequence). CDR3 length equals 15 residues. Unmatched junction bases numbered 4, after V lost 4 bases and J lost 4 bases. CDR3 loop: CASSIRLAGGETQYF. The DNA of the CDR3 is TGTGCCAGCAGCATCCGACTAGCGGGGGGAGAGACCCAGTACTTC.

This clone was observed once. The chain has TRBV6-5 and TRBJ2-7; 8 bases are shared with TRBD2. V dropped 0 bases and J dropped 5; count of bases not matched to a gene: 9. CDR3 length: 16 residues. Germline loops: CDR1 MNHEY, CDR2 SVGAGI. In nucleotides, the CDR3 is TGTGCCAGCAGTTACTCGTCCAGCGGGAGAGGCAACGAGCAGTACTTC. Protein product: CASSYSSSGRGNEQYF.